The 5 T cell receptor beta chains in this list originate from one sample, sequenced in a study of molecular identifiers for immune sequencing clone quantification. A single record per CDR3 protein comes from TCRdb applying MiXCR to the PCR reads. The sample includes more than 85,000 distinct CDR3 sequences, about 35% of them seen just once. The sequenced material came from naive CD8+ T cells from blood, with Jurkat cell RNA spiked in. Sample subset: FACS-sorted CD8+CD4-CCR7+CD45RA+ naive T cells. The receptors come from a human donor in good health. Some libraries in this study had Jurkat cell RNA spiked in.

In the case of this clonotype: This likely comes from a read error, as the CDR3 has no conserved phenylalanine or tryptophan at its end. The V call is TRBV20-1, the J call TRBJ2-1; no reliable D call. The J call may be in error: the DNA end matches TRBJ2-7 better. The CDR3 consists of 17 residues. Germline V gives CDR1 DFQATT, CDR2 SNEGSKA (reference sequence). This CDR3 reads CSASAPARPVSYNEQYH. DNA for the CDR3: TGCAGTGCTAGTGCACCCGCCCGTCCTGTCTCCTACAATGAGCAGTACCAC.

V usage is TRBV20-1 and J usage is TRBJ1-2; D remains ambiguous. The CDR3 is 13 residues long. V was clipped by 6 bases and J by 2 bases, with 13 bases between them. CDR1 DFQATT and CDR2 SNEGSKA come from the germline V gene (reference sequence). The CDR3 region has the DNA TGCAGTGCCGGCTATGACAAGAACTATGGCTACACCTTC. The encoded protein is CSAGYDKNYGYTF.

This clonotype was detected once. It may be a read error: a sequence one base away is much more abundant. V usage is TRBV20-1 and J usage is TRBJ2-5, with 11 bases identical to TRBD2. Trimming cost V 8 bases and J 3 bases; bases outside gene matches: 14. CDR1 and CDR2 from the germline V gene are DFQATT and SNEGSKA (reference sequence). CDR3 length: 16 amino acids. The CDR3 sequence is CSTWNLAGGGKETQYF. CDR3 nucleotide sequence: TGCAGTACTTGGAACCTAGCGGGAGGTGGGAAAGAGACCCAGTACTTC.

The chain combines TRBV28 with TRBJ1-5; TRBD1 is a possible D gene (6 bases). Germline values: CDR1 MDHEN, CDR2 SYDVKM. V was pared by 5 bases and J by 9 bases, with 23 bases between. This CDR3 contains 16 residues. The CDR3: CASSLIRTVAVLPQHF. Here the CDR3 DNA reads TGTGCCAGCAGTCTAATTCGGACAGTGGCGGTTCTGCCCCAGCATTTT.

V is TRBV6-4 and J is TRBJ2-1; 9 bases are shared with TRBD2. This CDR3 region has 15 residues. Germline V gene sequence: CDR1 MRHNA, CDR2 SNTAGT. The V gene end was trimmed by 0 bases and the J gene end by 7 bases; junction bases not matched to a gene: 4. The CDR3 spells CASSDSGTSNNEQFF. Here the CDR3 DNA reads TGTGCCAGCAGTGACTCCGGGACTAGCAATAATGAGCAGTTCTTC.